The 23 T cell receptor beta chains listed next were all sequenced from one sample in a study of shared clonotypes between healthy human individuals. TCRdb's copy holds only in-frame clones and misses some; the assay was immunoSEQ multiplex PCR. The sample lists more than 2 million clones, more than 90% occurring once. The material sequenced was naive CD4+ T cells sorted from blood. Subset in this sample: CD45RA+ positively selected. The receptors were sampled from a man between 18 and 35 years old in good health.

This clone has just one count. J is TRBJ2-1 and V is TRBV18; D uncertain. Germline V gene lookup returns CDR1 KGHSH and CDR2 LQKENI. Trimming cost V 2 bases and J 10 bases, with 12 bases left between them. This CDR3 has 13 residues. CDR3 nucleotide sequence: TGTGCCAGCTCACCAAATCTGCAGGACGAGCAGTTCTTC. Amino acid sequence: CASSPNLQDEQFF.

In regard to this clone: At the DNA level, this CDR3 is encoded by other sequences in the same sample as well. V usage is TRBV18 and J usage is TRBJ2-5; 13 bases line up with TRBD2. CDR1 KGHSH and CDR2 LQKENI come from the germline V gene. This CDR3 has 14 amino acids. V lost 6 bases to trimming and J lost 4 bases; unmatched junction nucleotides: 2. The DNA of the CDR3 is TGTGCCAGCTCTCGGACTAGCGGGGGAGAGACCCAGTACTTC. Encoded protein: CASSRTSGGETQYF.

The rearrangement uses TRBV11-2 and TRBJ2-7; D may be TRBD1 (6 bases). Germline CDR1 SGHAT, CDR2 FQNNGV. The V end was cut by 3 bases, the J end by 2 bases, with 14 bases between. The CDR3 totals 15 residues. DNA of the CDR3: TGTGCCAGCAGCTTCCATAACAGGGCCGCCTACGAGCAGTACTTC. This encodes CASSFHNRAAYEQYF. Supplemented by reference TRBV11-2 and TRBJ2-7, the full variable domain reads EAGVAQSPRYKIIEKRQSVAFWCNPISGHATLYWYQQILGQGPKLLIQFQNNGVVDDSQLPKDRFSAERLKGVDSTLKIQPAKLEDSAVYLCASSFHNRAAYEQYFGPGTRLTVT.

This chain uses TRBV27 with TRBJ2-4; TRBD2 matches 7 bases. CDR1 is MNHEY, CDR2 SMNVEV, per germline (reference sequence). The CDR3 covers 15 residues. V shed 3 bases and J 1 base; nucleotides not matched to a gene: 3. The CDR3 loop reads CASSFAGVAKNIQYF. The CDR3 DNA reads TGTGCCAGCAGTTTCGCGGGAGTGGCCAAAAACATTCAGTACTTC.

The rearrangement joins TRBV9 to TRBJ2-5, with 9 bases aligning to TRBD2. CDR1 and CDR2 (germline): SGDLS, YYNGEE. The ends lost 0 bases at V and 7 bases at J; junction bases unmatched: 13. The CDR3 has 17 amino acids. CDR3 sequence (DNA): TGTGCCAGCAGCGTAGAGGGTAGCGGGGGCCGCGGGGGGACCCAGTACTTC. It specifies CASSVEGSGGRGGTQYF.

Turning to this clone: Other DNA sequences of this sample code for an identical CDR3. The chain employs TRBV7-2 and TRBJ2-7, with 8 bases lining up with TRBD1. This CDR3 contains 14 residues. The J segment lost 0 bases and the V segment lost 5 bases, leaving 3 bases of the junction unmatched. Per the germline V gene, CDR1 is SGHTA and CDR2 is FQGNSA. The CDR3 coding sequence is TGTGCCAGCAGCCGCGACAGGGGCTCCTACGAGCAGTACTTC. Residues: CASSRDRGSYEQYF. Combining the CDR3 with reference TRBV7-2 and TRBJ2-7 gives the whole variable domain GAGVSQSPSNKVTEKGKDVELRCDPISGHTALYWYRQSLGQGLEFLIYFQGNSAPDKSGLPSDRFSAERTGGSVSTLTIQRTQQEDSAVYLCASSRDRGSYEQYFGPGTRLTVT.

The rearrangement uses TRBV29-1 and TRBJ1-2, with D hard to call. The CDR3 runs 14 residues. With 5 bases removed from V and 0 bases from J, the gap between germline ends came to 13 bases. The germline gives CDR1 SQVTM, CDR2 ANQGSEA. CDR3 protein: CSVYPGRSNYGYTF. The CDR3 bases are TGCAGCGTTTACCCCGGACGGTCTAACTATGGCTACACCTTC.

This chain connects TRBV6-5 to TRBJ1-1; maybe TRBD1 (5 bases). V gave up 6 bases and J gave up 4 bases, with 18 bases separating them. Germline CDR1 is MNHEY and CDR2 is SVGAGI. The CDR3 extends over 15 amino acids. Here the CDR3 reads CASRKTALLSTEAFF. Here the CDR3 DNA reads TGTGCCAGCAGAAAGACAGCGCTACTGAGCACTGAAGCTTTCTTT.

This chain links TRBV9 with TRBJ1-6, with D possibly matching TRBD1 (5 bases). CDR3 length: 14 residues. V gave up 0 bases and J gave up 13 bases, with 14 bases separating them. Germline V CDR1 and CDR2: SGDLS, YYNGEE. CDR3 in DNA: TGTGCCAGCAGCGTAGGGCAGGGACCGCAGCCCCTCCACTTT. Translation: CASSVGQGPQPLHF.

The chain links TRBV5-5 to TRBJ2-5; no reliable D call. Trimming stripped 7 bases from V and 5 bases from J, with 18 bases between. Germline V gives CDR1 SGHKS, CDR2 YYEKEE (reference sequence). The CDR3 loop spans 14 amino acids. The CDR3 DNA reads TGTGCCAGCCTTCTAGACCCGGCGGTGGAGACCCAGTACTTC. This gives the protein CASLLDPAVETQYF.

The CDR3 DNA reads as TGCGCCAGCAGGCCAGGACAGACTACAACTAATGAAAAACTGTTTTTT. The encoded protein is CASRPGQTTTNEKLFF. The chain is built from TRBV10-2 and TRBJ1-4; tentative D call: TRBD1 (6 bases). CDR1 is WSHSY, CDR2 SAAADI, per germline. V shed 6 bases and J shed 0 bases, with 14 bases lying between them. CDR3 size: 16 residues.

The rearrangement uses TRBV27 and TRBJ2-3; D gene ambiguous. Deletions cut 0 bases from V and 9 bases from J, with 7 bases between. From germline, CDR1 is MNHEY and CDR2 SMNVEV (reference sequence). The CDR3 extends over 12 amino acids. Written as DNA, the CDR3 is TGTGCCAGCAGTTTATCACGTGGAACGCAGTATTTT. Translation gives CASSLSRGTQYF.

This chain connects TRBV15 to TRBJ2-6, with unresolved D. The V and J ends lost 3 bases and 0 bases respectively, with 9 bases between them. The CDR3 covers 16 residues. Germline V gene sequence: CDR1 LNHNV, CDR2 YYDKDF (reference sequence). CDR3 nucleotide sequence: TGTGCCACCAGCAGGGGTTTGGCCTCTGGGGCCAACGTCCTGACTTTC. Translated, it gives CATSRGLASGANVLTF.

This chain links TRBV28 with TRBJ1-2; D is undetermined. The V gene's germline CDR1 is MDHEN and CDR2 SYDVKM. The length of the CDR3 is 11 residues. V gave up 2 bases and J gave up 9 bases, with 7 bases separating them. CDR3 loop: CASSLQLSYTF. The CDR3 region has the DNA TGTGCCAGCAGTTTACAGTTGAGCTACACCTTC.

The rearrangement links TRBV27 to TRBJ1-6; 7 bases map to TRBD1. The germline V gene encodes CDR1 MNHEY and CDR2 SMNVEV (reference sequence). The V segment lost 2 bases and the J segment 7 bases; nucleotides outside the gene matches: 2. CDR3 length: 14 amino acids. CDR3 protein: CASSLIQGNSPLHF. CDR3 sequence (DNA): TGTGCCAGCAGTTTAATACAGGGGAATTCACCCCTCCACTTT.

This chain links TRBV5-1 with TRBJ2-1, with 10 bases matching TRBD2. The CDR3 loop spans 16 amino acids. Germline CDR1 and CDR2: SGHRS and YFSETQ. J lost 7 bases, V lost 4 bases, and 11 bases had no gene match. This chain's CDR3 is CASSDQREGPWNEQFF. The CDR3 nucleotides read TGCGCCAGCAGCGATCAGCGGGAGGGCCCTTGGAATGAGCAGTTCTTC.

The J gene is TRBJ2-7, the V gene TRBV2; D is unresolved. This CDR3 comprises 15 residues. Germline CDR1 and CDR2: SNHLY and FYNNEI. Trimming stripped 0 bases from V and 2 bases from J, with 11 bases between. The CDR3 DNA reads as TGTGCCAGCAGTGAAGCGTGGGCTGTTACCTACGAGCAGTACTTC. Protein: CASSEAWAVTYEQYF. Full variable domain (remainder filled in from reference TRBV2 and TRBJ2-7): EPEVTQTPSHQVTQMGQEVILRCVPISNHLYFYWYRQILGQKVEFLVSFYNNEISEKSEIFDDQFSVERPDGSNFTLKIRSTKLEDSAMYFCASSEAWAVTYEQYFGPGTRLTVT.

This clone was counted between two and nine times. The chain uses TRBV19 and TRBJ2-3; 9 bases agree with TRBD1. CDR1 is LNHDA and CDR2 is SQIVND in the germline V gene (reference sequence). V shed 7 bases and J 10 bases; nucleotides not matched to a gene: 9. The CDR3 runs to 13 residues. Here the CDR3 DNA reads TGTGCCAGTAACCCGGGACAGGGCGAATCGCAGTATTTT. Translated: CASNPGQGESQYF.

This clone was detected a few times. This specimen includes other DNA sequences encoding the same CDR3. The rearrangement uses TRBV10-3 and TRBJ2-7, with D uncertain. Germline V CDR1 and CDR2: ENHRY, SYGVKD. The CDR3 contains 11 residues. V was clipped by 2 bases and J by 3 bases, with 2 bases between them. CDR3 residues: CAISEDYEQYF. The CDR3 coding sequence is TGTGCCATCAGTGAGGACTACGAGCAGTACTTC.

This clone was observed a few times. The CDR3 nucleotides are TGTGCCAGCAGTCGGATCGTCACTGAAGCTTTCTTT. Protein: CASSRIVTEAFF. The genes are TRBV6-6 and TRBJ1-1; no definite D call. CDR1 is MNHNY, CDR2 SVGAGI, per germline (reference sequence). V lost 5 bases and J lost 4, with 8 bases in between. The CDR3 spans 12 residues.

A word on this clone: At the DNA level, this CDR3 is encoded by other sequences in the same sample as well. The chain recombines TRBV4-3 with TRBJ1-6; D is unclear. The V gene's germline CDR1 is LGHNA and CDR2 YSLEER. V was trimmed by 1 base and J by 10 bases, leaving 8 bases between them. The CDR3 length is 13 residues. This CDR3 is CASSQVGGSPLHF. The CDR3 nucleotides are TGCGCCAGCAGCCAAGTGGGTGGGTCACCCCTCCACTTT.

The V gene is TRBV12-5, the J gene TRBJ2-1; TRBD2 agrees at 12 bases. The germline V gene encodes CDR1 LGHNT and CDR2 FRNRAP. CDR3 size: 15 residues. V trimming: 6 bases; J trimming: 7 bases; junction bases outside the gene matches: 7. Here the CDR3 reads CASGTYGLAGNEQFF. The DNA of the CDR3 is TGTGCTAGTGGGACCTATGGACTAGCGGGGAATGAGCAGTTCTTC.

This clone was seen a single time. V usage is TRBV7-9 and J usage is TRBJ2-3; 7 nucleotides match TRBD2. Germline CDR1 SEHNR, CDR2 FQNEAQ (reference sequence). The CDR3 totals 15 residues. J was trimmed by 5 bases and V by 2 bases; bases with no gene match: 7. CDR3 nucleotides: TGTGCCAGCAGCTTAACGGGACTACAGATAGATACGCAGTATTTT. It specifies CASSLTGLQIDTQYF.